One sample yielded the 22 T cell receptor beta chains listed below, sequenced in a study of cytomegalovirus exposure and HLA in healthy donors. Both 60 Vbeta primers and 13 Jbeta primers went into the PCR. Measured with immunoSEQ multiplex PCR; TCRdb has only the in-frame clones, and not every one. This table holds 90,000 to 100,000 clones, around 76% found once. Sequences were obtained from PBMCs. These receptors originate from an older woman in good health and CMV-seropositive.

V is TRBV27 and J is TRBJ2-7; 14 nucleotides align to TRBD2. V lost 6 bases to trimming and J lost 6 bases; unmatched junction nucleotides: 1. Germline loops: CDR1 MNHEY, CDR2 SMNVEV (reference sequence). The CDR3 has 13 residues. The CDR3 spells CASRGLAGAEQYF. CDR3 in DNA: TGTGCCAGCAGGGGACTAGCGGGAGCCGAGCAGTACTTC.

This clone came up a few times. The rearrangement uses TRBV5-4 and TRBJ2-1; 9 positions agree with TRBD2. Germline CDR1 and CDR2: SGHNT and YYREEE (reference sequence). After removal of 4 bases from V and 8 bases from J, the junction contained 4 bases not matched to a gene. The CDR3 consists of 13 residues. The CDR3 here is CASSIAGADEQFF. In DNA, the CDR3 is TGTGCCAGCAGCATAGCGGGGGCCGATGAGCAGTTCTTC.

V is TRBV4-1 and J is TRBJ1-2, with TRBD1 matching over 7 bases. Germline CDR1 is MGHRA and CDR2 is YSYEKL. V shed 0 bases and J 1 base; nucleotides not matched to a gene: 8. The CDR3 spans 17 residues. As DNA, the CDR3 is TGCGCCAGCAGCCAAGATGATAGAGGACAGGTTAACTATGGCTACACCTTC. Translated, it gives CASSQDDRGQVNYGYTF.

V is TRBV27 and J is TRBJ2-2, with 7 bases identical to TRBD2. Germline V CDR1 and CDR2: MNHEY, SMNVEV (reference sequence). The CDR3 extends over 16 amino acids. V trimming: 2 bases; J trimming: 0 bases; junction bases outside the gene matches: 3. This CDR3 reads CASSLREAANTGELFF. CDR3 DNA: TGTGCCAGCAGTTTACGGGAGGCCGCGAACACCGGGGAGCTGTTTTTT.

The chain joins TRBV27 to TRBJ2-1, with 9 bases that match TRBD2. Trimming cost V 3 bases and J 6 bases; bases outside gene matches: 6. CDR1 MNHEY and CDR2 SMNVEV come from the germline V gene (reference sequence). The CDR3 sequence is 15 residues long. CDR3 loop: CASSFGAGGGNEQFF. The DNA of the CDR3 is TGTGCCAGCAGTTTTGGAGCGGGAGGCGGCAATGAGCAGTTCTTC.

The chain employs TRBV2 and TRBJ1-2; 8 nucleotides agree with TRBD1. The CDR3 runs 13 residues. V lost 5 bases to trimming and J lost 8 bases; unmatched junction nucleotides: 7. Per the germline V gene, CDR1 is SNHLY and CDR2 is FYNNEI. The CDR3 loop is CASSSDRVGGYTF. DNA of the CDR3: TGTGCCAGCAGTTCGGACAGGGTTGGCGGCTACACCTTC. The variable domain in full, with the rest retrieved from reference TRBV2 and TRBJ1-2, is EPEVTQTPSHQVTQMGQEVILRCVPISNHLYFYWYRQILGQKVEFLVSFYNNEISEKSEIFDDQFSVERPDGSNFTLKIRSTKLEDSAMYFCASSSDRVGGYTFGSGTRLTVV.

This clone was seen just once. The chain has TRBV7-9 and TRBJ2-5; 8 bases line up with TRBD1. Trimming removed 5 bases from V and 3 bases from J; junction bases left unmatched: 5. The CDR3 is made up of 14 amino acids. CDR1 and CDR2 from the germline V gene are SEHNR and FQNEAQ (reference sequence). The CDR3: CASSTYRGKETQYF. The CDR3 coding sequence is TGTGCCAGCAGCACGTACAGGGGGAAAGAGACCCAGTACTTC.

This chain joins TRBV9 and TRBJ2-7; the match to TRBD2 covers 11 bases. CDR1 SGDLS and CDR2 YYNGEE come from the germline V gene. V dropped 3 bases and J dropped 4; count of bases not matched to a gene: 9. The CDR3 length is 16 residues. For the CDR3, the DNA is TGTGCCAGCAGCGGGACTAGCGGGCGGACTCTATACGAGCAGTACTTC. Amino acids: CASSGTSGRTLYEQYF.

The CDR3 is CASRTGASVHRIQYF. In nucleotides, the CDR3 is TGTGCCAGCAGGACAGGGGCCTCGGTTCACCGCATTCAGTACTTC. The chain combines TRBV27 with TRBJ2-4, with 8 bases that match TRBD1. Germline trimming cut 6 bases from V and 9 bases from J; bases unmatched to any gene: 13. The CDR3 runs 15 residues. Germline CDR1 is MNHEY and CDR2 is SMNVEV (reference sequence).

In DNA form, the CDR3 reads TGTGCCAGCTCACCATCTACGACTCCTTCTGCCGGGGAGCTGTTTTTT. This gives the protein CASSPSTTPSAGELFF. The J gene is TRBJ2-2, the V gene TRBV18; D ambiguous. From germline, CDR1 is KGHSH and CDR2 LQKENI. The CDR3 extends over 16 amino acids. The V end was cut by 2 bases, the J end by 6 bases, with 16 bases between.

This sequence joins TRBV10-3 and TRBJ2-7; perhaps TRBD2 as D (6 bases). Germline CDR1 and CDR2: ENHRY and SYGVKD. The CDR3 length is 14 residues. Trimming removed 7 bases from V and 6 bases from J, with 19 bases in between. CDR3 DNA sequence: TGTGCCATCAAATCGGGACTCCTCGGGGCCGAGCAGTACTTC. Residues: CAIKSGLLGAEQYF.

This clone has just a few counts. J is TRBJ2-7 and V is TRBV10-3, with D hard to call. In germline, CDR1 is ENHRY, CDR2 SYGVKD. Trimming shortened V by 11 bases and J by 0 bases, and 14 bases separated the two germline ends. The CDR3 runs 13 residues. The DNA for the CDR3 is TGTGCCGTTTCCCGGTCTACCTCCTACGAGCAGTACTTC. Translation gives CAVSRSTSYEQYF.

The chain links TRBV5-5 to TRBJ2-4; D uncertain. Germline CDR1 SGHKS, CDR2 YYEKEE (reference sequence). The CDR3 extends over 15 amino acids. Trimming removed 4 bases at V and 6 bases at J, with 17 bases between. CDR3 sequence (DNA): TGTGCCAGCAGCACAATTTCAGGTTTCGGAAACATTCAGTACTTC. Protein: CASSTISGFGNIQYF.

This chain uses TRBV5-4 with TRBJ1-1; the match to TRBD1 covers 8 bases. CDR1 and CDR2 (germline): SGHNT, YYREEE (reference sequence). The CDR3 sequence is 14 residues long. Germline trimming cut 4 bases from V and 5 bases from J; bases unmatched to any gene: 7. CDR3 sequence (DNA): TGTGCCAGCAGCGAAGGACAGGGTAGGACTGAAGCTTTCTTT. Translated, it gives CASSEGQGRTEAFF.

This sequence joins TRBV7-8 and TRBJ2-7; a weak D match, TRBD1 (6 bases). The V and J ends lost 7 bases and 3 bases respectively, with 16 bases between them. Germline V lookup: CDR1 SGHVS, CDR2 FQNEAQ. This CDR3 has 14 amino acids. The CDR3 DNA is TGTGCCAGCACCATCAACAGGGTAGGCTACGAGCAGTACTTC. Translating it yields CASTINRVGYEQYF.

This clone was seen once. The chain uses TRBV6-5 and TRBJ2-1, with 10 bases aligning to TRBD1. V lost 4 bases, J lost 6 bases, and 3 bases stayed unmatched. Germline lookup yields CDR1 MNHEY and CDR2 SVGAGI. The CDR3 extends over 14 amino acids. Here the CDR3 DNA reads TGTGCCAGCAGTTCCTGGGACAGGGGCAATGAGCAGTTCTTC. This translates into CASSSWDRGNEQFF.

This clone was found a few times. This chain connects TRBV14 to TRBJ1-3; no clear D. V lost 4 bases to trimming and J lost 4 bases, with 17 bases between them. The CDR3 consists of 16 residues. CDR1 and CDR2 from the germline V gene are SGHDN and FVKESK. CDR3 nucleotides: TGTGCCAGCAGCCTCGGGAGGAGGGCGTCAGGAAACACCATATATTTT. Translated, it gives CASSLGRRASGNTIYF.

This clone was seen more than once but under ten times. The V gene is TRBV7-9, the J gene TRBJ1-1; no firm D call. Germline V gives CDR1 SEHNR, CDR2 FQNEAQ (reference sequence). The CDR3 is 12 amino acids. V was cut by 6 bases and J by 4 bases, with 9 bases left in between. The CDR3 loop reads CASSSSGTEAFF. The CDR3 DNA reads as TGTGCCAGCAGTTCTAGTGGCACTGAAGCTTTCTTT.

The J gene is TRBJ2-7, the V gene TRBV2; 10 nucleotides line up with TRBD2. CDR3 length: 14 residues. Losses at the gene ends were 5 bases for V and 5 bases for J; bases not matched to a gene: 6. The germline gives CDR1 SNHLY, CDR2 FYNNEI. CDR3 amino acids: CASSILAGVNEQYF. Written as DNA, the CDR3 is TGTGCCAGCAGTATTCTAGCGGGAGTTAACGAGCAGTACTTC. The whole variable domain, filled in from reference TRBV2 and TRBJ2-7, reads EPEVTQTPSHQVTQMGQEVILRCVPISNHLYFYWYRQILGQKVEFLVSFYNNEISEKSEIFDDQFSVERPDGSNFTLKIRSTKLEDSAMYFCASSILAGVNEQYFGPGTRLTVT.

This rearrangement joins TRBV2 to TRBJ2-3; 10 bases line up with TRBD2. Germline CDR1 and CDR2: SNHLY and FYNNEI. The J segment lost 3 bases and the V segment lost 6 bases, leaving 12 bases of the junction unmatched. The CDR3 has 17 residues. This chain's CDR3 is CASREGLASGRTDTQYF. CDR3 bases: TGTGCCAGCAGGGAGGGACTAGCGTCGGGTAGGACAGATACGCAGTATTTT.

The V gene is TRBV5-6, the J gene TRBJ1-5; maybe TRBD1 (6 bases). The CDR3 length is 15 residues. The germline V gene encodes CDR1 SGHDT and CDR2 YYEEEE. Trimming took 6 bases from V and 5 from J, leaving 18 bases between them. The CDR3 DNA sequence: TGTGCCAGCACCAAGACAGGAGGCGGTGATCAGCCCCAGCATTTT. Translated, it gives CASTKTGGGDQPQHF.

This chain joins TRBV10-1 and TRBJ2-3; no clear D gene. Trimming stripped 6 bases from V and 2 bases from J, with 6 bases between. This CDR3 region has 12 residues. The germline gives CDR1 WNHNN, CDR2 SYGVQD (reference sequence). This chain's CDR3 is CASSGTTDTQYF. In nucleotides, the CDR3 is TGCGCCAGCAGCGGTACCACAGATACGCAGTATTTT.